Listed here is a single TCR beta chain. The target antigen is unknown. Sequencing was performed with immunoSEQ multiplex PCR; in TCRdb, only in-frame clones are kept and a portion is missing. The table records 97,000 or so clones, roughly 80% of them present only once. This record belongs to a study of Ad26.COV2.S vaccination and SARS-CoV-2 variants. V dropped 2 bases and J dropped 7 bases, with 8 bases sitting between them. CDR1 is MNHEY, CDR2 SVGEGT, per germline. CDR3 length: 12 amino acids. Study-wide results and limits: Considerable breadth of spike-specific CD8+ and CD4+ T cell responses has reportedly been documented following vaccination. Greater spike-specific TCR breadth was seen in vaccine recipients than in placebo recipients.

This TCR was recovered from a human donor who had recovered from COVID-19. This specimen was peripheral blood, taken after recovery from COVID-19. This chain joins TRBV6-2 or TRBV6-3 and TRBJ1-2; D remains ambiguous. CDR3 region: CASSYPPPGYTF. CDR3 nucleotide sequence: TGTGCCAGCAGTTACCCTCCCCCTGGCTACACCTTC.